This TCR beta chain came from a study of tumor-infiltrating lymphocytes in localized non-small cell lung cancer. The overall study: Patients included smokers and never-smokers with various histologies, some sampled after neoadjuvant chemotherapy.

Germline V gives CDR1 MNHEY, CDR2 SVGAGI. The CDR3 spans 13 residues. Trimming pared 2 bases from V and 7 bases from J, leaving 11 bases between. Comments on this clone: Antigen specificity is unknown.

Overall study results and limits: Tumors had more T cell infiltration than uninvolved lung, per TCRbeta sequencing and CD3 counts. No T-cell fraction difference was seen between IM1 and IM2 tumors.

Here immunoSEQ multiplex PCR was the method, and the copy in TCRdb shows in-frame clones only, minus some. The sample contains 15,000 to 20,000 clones, 60% to 85% of which appear only once. Source material: lung tumor tissue. The V call is TRBV6-5, the J call TRBJ1-2; a possible D gene is TRBD1 (6 bases). The sequence was collected from a human donor with non-small cell lung cancer. For the CDR3, the DNA is TGTGCCAGCAGTTACCCAGGGGCGGGTGGCTACACCTTC. Protein sequence: CASSYPGAGGYTF.